This T cell receptor (beta chain) was recovered during a study of blood T cell repertoires in COVID-19. Study-level background: Acute-phase and convalescent COVID-19 samples originated in the United States, Italy and Spain. Sources were T cells, B-cell-depleted T cells, or PBMCs; the material itself was cDNA or gDNA.

In the original processing: How many nucleated cells were present was estimated from reference gene primer amplification. The assay was immunoSEQ multiplex PCR, and TCRdb's table has in-frame clones only and misses some. The V and J calls and clone size are taken from that table; D and trimming were inferred from the DNA. Here the sample spans 91,000 or so clones, 85% to 90% being singletons. This clone occurred once. The ends were cut back, 6 bases at V and 1 base at J, with 12 bases in the middle. The germline gives CDR1 LNHDA, CDR2 SQIVND (reference sequence). The CDR3 is 14 amino acids. The clonotype was recovered from a human donor in a cohort sampled during active COVID-19. This chain connects TRBV19 to TRBJ1-2; D is possibly TRBD1 (5 bases). The specimen sequenced was peripheral blood. The chain's CDR3 is CASRRDYNNYGYTF. DNA of the CDR3: TGTGCCAGTAGGCGGGACTATAATAACTATGGCTACACCTTC. The full variable domain, in which reference TRBV19 and TRBJ1-2 provide the parts outside the CDR3, is DGGITQSPKYLFRKEGQNVTLSCEQNLNHDAMYWYRQDPGQGLRLIYYSQIVNDFQKGDIAEGYSVSREKKESFPLTVTSAQKNPTAFYLCASRRDYNNYGYTFGSGTRLTVV.